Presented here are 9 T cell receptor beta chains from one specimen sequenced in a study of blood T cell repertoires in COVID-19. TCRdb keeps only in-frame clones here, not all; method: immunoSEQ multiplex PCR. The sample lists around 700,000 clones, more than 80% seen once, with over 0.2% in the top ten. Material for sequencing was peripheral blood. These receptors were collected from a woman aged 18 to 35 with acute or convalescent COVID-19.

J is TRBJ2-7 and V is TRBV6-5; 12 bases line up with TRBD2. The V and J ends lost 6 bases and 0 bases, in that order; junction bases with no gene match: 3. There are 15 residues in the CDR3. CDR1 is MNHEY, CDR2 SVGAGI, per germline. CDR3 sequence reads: CASRMTSGSSYEQYF. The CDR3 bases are TGTGCCAGCAGGATGACTAGCGGGAGCTCCTACGAGCAGTACTTC.

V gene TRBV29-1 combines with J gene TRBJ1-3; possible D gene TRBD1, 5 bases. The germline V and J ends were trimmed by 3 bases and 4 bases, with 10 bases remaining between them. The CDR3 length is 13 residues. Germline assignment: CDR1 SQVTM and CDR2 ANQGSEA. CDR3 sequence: CSVDLGEGNTIYF. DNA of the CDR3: TGCAGCGTTGACCTAGGGGAAGGAAACACCATATATTTT.

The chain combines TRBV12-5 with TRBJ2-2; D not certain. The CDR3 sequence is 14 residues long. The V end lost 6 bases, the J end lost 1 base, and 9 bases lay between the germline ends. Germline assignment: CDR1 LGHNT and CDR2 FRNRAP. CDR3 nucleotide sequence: TGTGCTAGTGGCCCCCGAGTGAACACCGGGGAGCTGTTTTTT. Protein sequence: CASGPRVNTGELFF.

This CDR3 reads CASSSGGEGYTF. The CDR3 nucleotides are TGTGCCAGCAGCTCTGGGGGGGAAGGCTACACCTTC. The chain is built from TRBV7-3 and TRBJ1-2; D may be TRBD1 (5 bases). CDR1 is SGHTA and CDR2 is FQGTGA in the germline V gene. The CDR3 covers 12 residues. Trimming shortened V by 4 bases and J by 8 bases, and 11 bases separated the two germline ends. The full variable domain, rest sourced from reference TRBV7-3 and TRBJ1-2, is GAGVSQTPSNKVTEKGKYVELRCDPISGHTALYWYRQSLGQGPEFLIYFQGTGAADDSGLPNDRFFAVRPEGSVSTLKIQRTERGDSAVYLCASSSGGEGYTFGSGTRLTVV.

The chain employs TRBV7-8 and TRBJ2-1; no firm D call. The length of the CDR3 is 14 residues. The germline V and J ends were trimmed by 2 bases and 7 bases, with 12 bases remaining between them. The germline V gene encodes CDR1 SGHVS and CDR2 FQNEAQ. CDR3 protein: CASSLRTAWNEQFF. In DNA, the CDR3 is TGTGCCAGCAGCTTACGAACAGCATGGAATGAGCAGTTCTTC.

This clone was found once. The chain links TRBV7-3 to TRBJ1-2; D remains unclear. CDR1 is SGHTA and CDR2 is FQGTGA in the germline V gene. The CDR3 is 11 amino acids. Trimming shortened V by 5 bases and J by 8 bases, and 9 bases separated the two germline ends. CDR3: CASSPKRGYTF. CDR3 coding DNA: TGTGCCAGCAGCCCAAAACGGGGCTACACCTTC.

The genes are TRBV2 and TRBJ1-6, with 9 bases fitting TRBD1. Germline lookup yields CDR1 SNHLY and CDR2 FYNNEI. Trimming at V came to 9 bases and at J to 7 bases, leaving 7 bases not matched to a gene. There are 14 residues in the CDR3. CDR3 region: CARQGAFRNSPLHF. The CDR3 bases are TGTGCCAGACAGGGGGCCTTCCGCAATTCACCCCTCCACTTT.

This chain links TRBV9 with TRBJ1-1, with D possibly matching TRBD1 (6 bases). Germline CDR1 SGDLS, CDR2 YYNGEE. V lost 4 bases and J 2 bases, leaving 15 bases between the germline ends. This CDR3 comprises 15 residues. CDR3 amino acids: CASSIKTGFNTEAFF. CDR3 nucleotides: TGTGCCAGCAGCATCAAAACAGGGTTCAACACTGAAGCTTTCTTT. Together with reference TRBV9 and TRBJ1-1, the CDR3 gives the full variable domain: DSGVTQTPKHLITATGQRVTLRCSPRSGDLSVYWYQQSLDQGLQFLIQYYNGEERAKGNILERFSAQQFPDLHSELNLSSLELGDSALYFCASSIKTGFNTEAFFGQGTRLTVV.

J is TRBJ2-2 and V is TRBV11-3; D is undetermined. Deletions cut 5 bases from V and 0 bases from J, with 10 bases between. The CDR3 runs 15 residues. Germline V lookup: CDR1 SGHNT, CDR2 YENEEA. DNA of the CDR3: TGTGCCAGCAGCCGCCAGGCAGCGAACACCGGGGAGCTGTTTTTT. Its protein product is CASSRQAANTGELFF.